The 5 T cell receptor beta chains given below trace back to one sample, sequenced in a study of tumour-infiltrating T cells in Burkitt lymphoma. Using immunoSEQ multiplex PCR, the repertoire was profiled, and TCRdb retains in-frame clones only, with some absent. Here the sample spans tens of thousands of clones, 30% to 40% being singletons. The material sequenced was tumor tissue. The source of these receptors is a human donor with Burkitt lymphoma.

This clone was observed a handful of times. The junction and the germline gene differ at one end; a read error may be behind it. V usage is TRBV5-6 and J usage is TRBJ2-7; D is tentatively TRBD1 or TRBD2 (5 bases each). The germline V gene has CDR1 SGHDT and CDR2 YYEEEE. The CDR3 is 12 amino acids. The CDR3 reads CASSFRTGRESF. The CDR3 nucleotides are TGTGCCAGCAGCTTCCGAACCGGCAGGGAGTCCTTC.

CDR3 in amino acids: CASTGGGPRQYF. CDR3 in DNA: TGCGCCAGCACCGGCGGGGGGCCCCGGCAGTACTTC. The chain employs TRBV5-1 and TRBJ2-7, with 8 bases fitting TRBD2. This CDR3 is built from 12 residues. V shed 6 bases and J 9 bases; nucleotides not matched to a gene: 8. CDR1 and CDR2 (germline): SGHRS, YFSETQ.

The chain joins TRBV5-4 to TRBJ2-6; D not certain. Germline CDR1 is SGHNT and CDR2 is YYREEE (reference sequence). The CDR3 extends over 14 amino acids. V gave up 3 bases and J gave up 2 bases, with 6 bases separating them. The CDR3 DNA is TGTGCCAGCAGCTCGGTGGCTGGGGCCAACGTCCTGACTTTC. Translation gives CASSSVAGANVLTF.

J is TRBJ1-1 and V is TRBV18, with D uncertain. CDR1 is KGHSH, CDR2 LQKENI, per germline. Trimming removed 1 base from V and 2 bases from J, with 8 bases in between. The length of the CDR3 is 14 residues. The CDR3 DNA sequence: TGTGCCAGCTCACCACGCACCGGTAACACTGAAGCTTTCTTT. Residues: CASSPRTGNTEAFF.

In its sample, this clone was seen a few times. This sequence joins TRBV5-3 and TRBJ2-1, with a possible D match to TRBD1 (5 bases). TRBV5-3 is an open reading frame whose function is uncertain. Trimming took 7 bases from V and 7 from J, leaving 12 bases between them. The CDR3 loop spans 12 amino acids. CDR3 protein: CARGARQNEQFF. CDR3 sequence (DNA): TGTGCCAGAGGGGCTAGGCAGAATGAGCAGTTCTTC.